This T cell receptor (beta chain) is from a study of T-cell reconstitution after alpha-beta-depleted transplantation in children. Using unique molecular identifiers, the investigators prepared the TCRbeta library. TCRdb ran MiXCR on the PCR reads and lists one entry per CDR3 protein. The profile shows over 45,000 distinct CDR3 sequences, roughly 46% of them singletons. This CDR3 comprises 16 residues. Germline-derived CDR1 and CDR2 are LGHNA and YSLEER. With 1 base clipped from V and 4 bases from J, the junction kept 9 bases outside the gene matches. The chain carries TRBV4-3 and TRBJ1-2; 7 bases agree with TRBD1. The specimen comprised PBMCs, mostly from graft donor cells, sampled 360 days after TCRalphabeta/CD19-depleted stem cell transplant. This TCR was sampled from a male patient aged 10 to 17 who had a stem cell transplant for acute lymphoblastic leukemia, so the T cells may come from the graft donor. CDR3 in amino acids: CASSQVLRGRIYGYTF. The CDR3 DNA is TGCGCCAGCAGCCAAGTTTTGAGGGGGCGCATCTATGGCTACACCTTC.